The clone carrying this T cell receptor beta chain was seen a few times. The data were obtained in a study of human T cells and chemical hapten exposure. CDR3 length equals 14 residues. Germline lookup yields CDR1 SGHRS and CDR2 YFSETQ. Trimming took 3 bases from V and 4 from J; bases not matched to a gene: 7. TCRdb passed the RACE reads through MiXCR, listing each CDR3 protein once. Here the sample spans 95,000 or so distinct CDR3 sequences, more than 9.5% being singletons. Time point reported: patch test 2, 6 weeks after DPC sensitization. Treatment noted: therapeutic diphenylcyclopropenone sensitization with weekly scalp DPC.

The receptor was derived from a woman aged 35 to 49 with alopecia areata. Some clones in this sample may be carry-over from other donors' samples. This chain links TRBV5-1 with TRBJ2-7; 7 bases match TRBD1. The sequences come from whole blood, collected in connection with sensitization to the hapten diphenylcyclopropenone (DPC). The CDR3 sequence: CASSWGPTGYEQYF. The CDR3 nucleotides are TGCGCCAGCAGCTGGGGGCCGACAGGGTACGAGCAGTACTTC.